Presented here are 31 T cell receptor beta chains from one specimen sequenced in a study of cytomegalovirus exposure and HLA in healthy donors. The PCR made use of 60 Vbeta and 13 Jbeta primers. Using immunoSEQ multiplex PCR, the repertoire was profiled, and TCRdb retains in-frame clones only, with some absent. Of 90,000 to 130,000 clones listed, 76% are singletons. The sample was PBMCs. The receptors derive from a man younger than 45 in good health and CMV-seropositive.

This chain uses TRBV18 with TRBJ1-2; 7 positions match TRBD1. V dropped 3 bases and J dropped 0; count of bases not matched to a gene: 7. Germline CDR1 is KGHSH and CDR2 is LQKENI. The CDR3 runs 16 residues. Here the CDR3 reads CASSPSTGTSNYGYTF. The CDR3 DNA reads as TGTGCCAGCTCACCCTCGACAGGGACTTCTAACTATGGCTACACCTTC.

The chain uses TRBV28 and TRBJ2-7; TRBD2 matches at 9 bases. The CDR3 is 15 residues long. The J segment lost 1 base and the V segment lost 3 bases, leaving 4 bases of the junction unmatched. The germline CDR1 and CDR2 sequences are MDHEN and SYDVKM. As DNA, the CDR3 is TGTGCCAGCAGTTTGGGGCGGGGGGGTTCCTACGAGCAGTACTTC. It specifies CASSLGRGGSYEQYF.

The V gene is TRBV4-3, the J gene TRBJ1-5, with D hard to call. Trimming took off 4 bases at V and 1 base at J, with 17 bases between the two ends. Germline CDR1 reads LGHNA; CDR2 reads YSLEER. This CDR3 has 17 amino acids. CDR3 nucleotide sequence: TGCGCCAGCAGCCCCAAATCCGGGATTCCAAGCAATCAGCCCCAGCATTTT. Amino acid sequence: CASSPKSGIPSNQPQHF.

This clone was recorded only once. DNA of the CDR3: TGTGCCAGCAGTGAATCGGGGACAGCTTACTATGGCTACACCTTC. It yields the protein CASSESGTAYYGYTF. The rearrangement links TRBV2 to TRBJ1-2; 7 nucleotides match TRBD1. The CDR3 consists of 15 residues. J gave up 3 bases and V 2 bases, and 6 bases lay outside the gene matches. The germline V gene encodes CDR1 SNHLY and CDR2 FYNNEI.

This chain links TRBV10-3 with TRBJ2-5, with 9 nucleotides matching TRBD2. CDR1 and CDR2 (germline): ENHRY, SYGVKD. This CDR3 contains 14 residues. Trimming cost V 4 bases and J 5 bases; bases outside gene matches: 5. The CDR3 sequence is CAISARTSVETQYF. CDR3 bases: TGTGCCATCAGTGCCCGGACTAGCGTGGAGACCCAGTACTTC.

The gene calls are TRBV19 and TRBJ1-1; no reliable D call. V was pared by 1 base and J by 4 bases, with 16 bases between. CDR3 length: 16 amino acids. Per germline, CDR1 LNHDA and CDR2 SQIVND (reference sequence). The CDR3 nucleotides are TGTGCCAGTAGTATAGGGCCGGAGGATTGGAGCACTGAAGCTTTCTTT. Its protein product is CASSIGPEDWSTEAFF.

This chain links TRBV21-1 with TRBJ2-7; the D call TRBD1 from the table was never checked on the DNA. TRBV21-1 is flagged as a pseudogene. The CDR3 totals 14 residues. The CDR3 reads CAFRPTGPPYEQYF. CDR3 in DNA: TGTGCCTTTCGCCCGACAGGGCCCCCCTACGAGCAGTACTTC.

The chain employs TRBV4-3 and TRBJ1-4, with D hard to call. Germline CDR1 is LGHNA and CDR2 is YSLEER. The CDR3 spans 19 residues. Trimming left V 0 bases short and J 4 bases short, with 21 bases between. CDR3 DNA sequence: TGCGCCAGCAGCCAAGAAGGAGGACCCCGAGCAACGAGTAATGAAAAACTGTTTTTT. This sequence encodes CASSQEGGPRATSNEKLFF.

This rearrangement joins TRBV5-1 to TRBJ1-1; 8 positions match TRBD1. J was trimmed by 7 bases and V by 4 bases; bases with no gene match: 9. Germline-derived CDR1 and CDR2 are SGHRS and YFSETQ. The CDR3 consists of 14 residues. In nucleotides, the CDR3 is TGCGCCAGCAGCCCGTGGACAGGGCCCAATGAAGCTTTCTTT. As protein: CASSPWTGPNEAFF. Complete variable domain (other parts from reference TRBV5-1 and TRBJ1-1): KAGVTQTPRYLIKTRGQQVTLSCSPISGHRSVSWYQQTPGQGLQFLFEYFSETQRNKGNFPGRFSGRQFSNSRSEMNVSTLELGDSALYLCASSPWTGPNEAFFGQGTRLTVV.

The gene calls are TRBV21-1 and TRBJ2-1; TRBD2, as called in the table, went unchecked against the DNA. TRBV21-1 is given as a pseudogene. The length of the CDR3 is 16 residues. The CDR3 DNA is TGTGCCAGCAGCGTCCCAGCGGGATTCTCCTACAATGAGCAGTTCTTC. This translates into CASSVPAGFSYNEQFF.

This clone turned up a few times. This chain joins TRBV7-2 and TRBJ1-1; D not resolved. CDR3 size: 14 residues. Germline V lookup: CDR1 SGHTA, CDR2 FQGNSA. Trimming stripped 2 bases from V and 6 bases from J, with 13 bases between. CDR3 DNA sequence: TGTGCCAGCAGCTTATCGGTCGGTAACGCTGAAGCTTTCTTT. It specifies CASSLSVGNAEAFF.

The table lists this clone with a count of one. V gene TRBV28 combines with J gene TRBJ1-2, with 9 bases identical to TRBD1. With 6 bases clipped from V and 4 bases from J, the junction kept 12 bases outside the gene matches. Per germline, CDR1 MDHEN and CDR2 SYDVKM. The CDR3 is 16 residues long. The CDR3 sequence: CASSPTLGTGIYGYTF. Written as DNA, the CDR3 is TGTGCCAGCAGCCCCACCCTCGGGACAGGGATCTATGGCTACACCTTC.

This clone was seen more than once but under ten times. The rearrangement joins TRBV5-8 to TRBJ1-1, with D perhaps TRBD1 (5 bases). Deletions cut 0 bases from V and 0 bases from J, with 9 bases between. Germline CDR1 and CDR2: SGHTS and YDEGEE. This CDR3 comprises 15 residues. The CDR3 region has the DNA TGTGCCAGCAGCTTGGGACAGAAGATGAACACTGAAGCTTTCTTT. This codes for CASSLGQKMNTEAFF.

The CDR3 DNA reads as TGTGCCAGCACCCAAACCCCGGGACTTGGTGAGCAGTTCTTC. Amino acid sequence: CASTQTPGLGEQFF. The rearrangement joins TRBV7-2 to TRBJ2-1, with a weak D call TRBD2 (6 bases). Germline V CDR1 and CDR2: SGHTA, FQGNSA. Deletions cut 7 bases from V and 9 bases from J, with 19 bases between. This CDR3 spans 14 amino acids.

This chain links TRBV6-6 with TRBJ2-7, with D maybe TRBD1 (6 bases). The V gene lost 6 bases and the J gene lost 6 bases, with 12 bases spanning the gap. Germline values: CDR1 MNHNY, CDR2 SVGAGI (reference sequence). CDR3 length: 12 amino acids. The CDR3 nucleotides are TGTGCCAGCAGCCAACAGGGCCTCGAGCAGTACTTC. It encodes CASSQQGLEQYF.

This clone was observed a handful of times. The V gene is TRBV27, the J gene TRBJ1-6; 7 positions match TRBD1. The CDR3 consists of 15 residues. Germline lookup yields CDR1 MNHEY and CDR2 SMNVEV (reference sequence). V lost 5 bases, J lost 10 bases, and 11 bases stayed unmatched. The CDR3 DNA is TGTGCCAGCAGTAAACTACAGGGGCCACCATCACCCCTCCACTTT. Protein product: CASSKLQGPPSPLHF.

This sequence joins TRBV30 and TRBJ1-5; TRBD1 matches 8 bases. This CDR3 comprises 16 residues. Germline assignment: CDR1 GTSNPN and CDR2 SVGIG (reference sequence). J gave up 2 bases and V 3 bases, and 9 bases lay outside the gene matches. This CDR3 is CAWSSITGGGNQPQHF. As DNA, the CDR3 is TGTGCCTGGAGCTCTATCACAGGGGGGGGCAATCAGCCCCAGCATTTT.

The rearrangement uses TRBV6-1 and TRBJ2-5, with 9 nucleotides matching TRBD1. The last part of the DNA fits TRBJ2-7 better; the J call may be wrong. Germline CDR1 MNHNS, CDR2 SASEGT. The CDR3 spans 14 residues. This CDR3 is CASSGGTGLYEQYF. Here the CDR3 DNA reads TGTGCCAGCAGTGGAGGGACAGGGTTATACGAGCAGTACTTC.

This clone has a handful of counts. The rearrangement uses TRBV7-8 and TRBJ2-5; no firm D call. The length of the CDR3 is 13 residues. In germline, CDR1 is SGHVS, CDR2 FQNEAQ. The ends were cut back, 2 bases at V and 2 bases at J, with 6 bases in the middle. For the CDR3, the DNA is TGTGCCAGCAGCTTAAGCAGGCAAGAGACCCAGTACTTC. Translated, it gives CASSLSRQETQYF. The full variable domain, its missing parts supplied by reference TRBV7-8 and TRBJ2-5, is GAGVSQSPRYKVAKRGQDVALRCDPISGHVSLFWYQQALGQGPEFLTYFQNEAQLDKSGLPSDRFFAERPEGSVSTLKIQRTQQEDSAVYLCASSLSRQETQYFGPGTRLLVL.

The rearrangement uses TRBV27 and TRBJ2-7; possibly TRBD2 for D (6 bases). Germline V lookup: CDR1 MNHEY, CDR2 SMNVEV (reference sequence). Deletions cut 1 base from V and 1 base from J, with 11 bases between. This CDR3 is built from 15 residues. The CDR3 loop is CASSLFGGKSYEQYF. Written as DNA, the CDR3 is TGTGCCAGCAGTTTATTTGGGGGGAAATCCTACGAGCAGTACTTC.

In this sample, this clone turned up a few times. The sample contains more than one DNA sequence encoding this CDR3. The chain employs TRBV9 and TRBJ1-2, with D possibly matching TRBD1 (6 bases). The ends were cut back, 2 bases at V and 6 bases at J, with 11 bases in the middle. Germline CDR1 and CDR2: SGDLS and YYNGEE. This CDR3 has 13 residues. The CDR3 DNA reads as TGTGCCAGCAGCGTCCAGGGGACGGATGGCTACACCTTC. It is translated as CASSVQGTDGYTF.

The chain's CDR3 is CASSGPGTGPRNTIYF. The CDR3 DNA reads TGTGCCAGCAGCGGACCCGGGACAGGACCTCGAAACACCATATATTTT. This rearrangement joins TRBV21-1 to TRBJ1-3; no DNA check was done on the table's D call, TRBD1. TRBV21-1 is given as a pseudogene. The CDR3 is 16 amino acids.

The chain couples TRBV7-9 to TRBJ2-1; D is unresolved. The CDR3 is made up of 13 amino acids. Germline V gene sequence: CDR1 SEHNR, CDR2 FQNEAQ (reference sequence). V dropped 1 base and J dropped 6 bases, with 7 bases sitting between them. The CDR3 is CASSLGPSNEQFF. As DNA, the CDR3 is TGTGCCAGCAGCTTAGGTCCCAGCAATGAGCAGTTCTTC. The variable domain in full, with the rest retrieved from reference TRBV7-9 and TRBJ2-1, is DTGVSQNPRHKITKRGQNVTFRCDPISEHNRLYWYRQTLGQGPEFLTYFQNEAQLEKSRLLSDRFSAERPKGSFSTLEIQRTEQGDSAMYLCASSLGPSNEQFFGPGTRLTVL.

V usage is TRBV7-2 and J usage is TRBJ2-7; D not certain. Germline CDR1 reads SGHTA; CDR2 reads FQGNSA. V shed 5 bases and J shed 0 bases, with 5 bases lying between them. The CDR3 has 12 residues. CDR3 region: CASSRSSYEQYF. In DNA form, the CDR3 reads TGTGCCAGCAGCCGTTCCTCCTACGAGCAGTACTTC.

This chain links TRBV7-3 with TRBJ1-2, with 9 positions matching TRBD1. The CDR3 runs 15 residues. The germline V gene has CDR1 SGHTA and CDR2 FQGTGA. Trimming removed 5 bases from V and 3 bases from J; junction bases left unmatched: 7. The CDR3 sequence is CASSPGQGRHYGYTF. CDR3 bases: TGTGCCAGCAGCCCCGGACAGGGGCGTCACTATGGCTACACCTTC. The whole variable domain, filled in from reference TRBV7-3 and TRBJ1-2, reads GAGVSQTPSNKVTEKGKYVELRCDPISGHTALYWYRQSLGQGPEFLIYFQGTGAADDSGLPNDRFFAVRPEGSVSTLKIQRTERGDSAVYLCASSPGQGRHYGYTFGSGTRLTVV.

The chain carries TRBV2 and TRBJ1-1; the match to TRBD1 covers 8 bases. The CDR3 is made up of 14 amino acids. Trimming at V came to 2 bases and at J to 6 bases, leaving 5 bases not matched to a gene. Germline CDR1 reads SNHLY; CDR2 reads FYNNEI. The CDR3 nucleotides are TGTGCCAGCAGTGAATTACAGGGGGGACCTGAAGCTTTCTTT. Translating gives CASSELQGGPEAFF.

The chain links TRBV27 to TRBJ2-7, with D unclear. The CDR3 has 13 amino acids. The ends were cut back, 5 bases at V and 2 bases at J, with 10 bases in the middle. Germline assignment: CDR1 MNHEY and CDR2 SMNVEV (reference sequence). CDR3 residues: CASSVAGAYEQYF. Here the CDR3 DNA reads TGTGCCAGCAGTGTAGCCGGTGCCTACGAGCAGTACTTC.

CDR3 sequence: CASSLGQVKVNQPQHF. CDR3 DNA: TGTGCCAGCTCCCTCGGACAGGTGAAGGTCAATCAGCCCCAGCATTTT. The gene calls are TRBV18 and TRBJ1-5; 7 positions agree with TRBD1. J lost 3 bases, V lost 6 bases, and 11 bases had no gene match. This CDR3 comprises 16 residues. Germline CDR1 and CDR2: KGHSH and LQKENI.

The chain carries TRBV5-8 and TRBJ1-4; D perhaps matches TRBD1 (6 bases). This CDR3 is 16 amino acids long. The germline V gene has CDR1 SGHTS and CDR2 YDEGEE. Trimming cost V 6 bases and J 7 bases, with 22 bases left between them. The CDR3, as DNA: TGTGCCAGCACCTACGGTGGGGGGGCGCATGGTGAAAAACTGTTTTTT. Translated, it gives CASTYGGGAHGEKLFF.

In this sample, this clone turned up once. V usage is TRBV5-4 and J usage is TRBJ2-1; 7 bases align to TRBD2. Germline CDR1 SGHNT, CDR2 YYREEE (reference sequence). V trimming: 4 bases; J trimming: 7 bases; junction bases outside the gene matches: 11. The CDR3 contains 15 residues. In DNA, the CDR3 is TGTGCCAGCAGCCCTACGGGACTACGGAGAAATGAGCAGTTCTTC. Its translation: CASSPTGLRRNEQFF.

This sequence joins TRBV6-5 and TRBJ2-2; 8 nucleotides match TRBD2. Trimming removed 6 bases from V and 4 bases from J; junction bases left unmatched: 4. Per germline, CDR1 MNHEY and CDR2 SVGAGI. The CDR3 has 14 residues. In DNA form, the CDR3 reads TGTGCCAGCAGCCACGGGGGGGGCACCGGGGAGCTGTTTTTT. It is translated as CASSHGGGTGELFF.